This TCR beta chain was recovered during a study of a mutant IDH1 vaccine in newly diagnosed glioma. The overall study: Across weeks 1, 3, 5, 7, 11, 15, 19 and 23, patients received a vaccination each time, eight in all. Regarding the study as a whole: Top peripheral T cell clonotype shifts appeared unrelated to pseudoprogression.

Time point denoted: week 11, during vaccination. Doses comprised 300 ug of mutant IDH1 20-mer peptide each, plus topical imiquimod. Libraries were prepared by immunoSEQ multiplex PCR; TCRdb keeps only in-frame clonotypes and omits some of them. The repertoire holds under 35,000 clones, with around 90% as singletons. Note on this clone: Its target is not known.

The germline V and J ends were trimmed by 5 bases and 4 bases, with 11 bases remaining between them. The CDR3 consists of 13 residues. Germline lookup yields CDR1 SGHVS and CDR2 FQNEAQ. J is TRBJ1-2 and V is TRBV7-8; D is perhaps TRBD1 (5 bases). Sequenced material: PBMCs, taken from a glioma patient whose treatment included an IDH1 peptide vaccine. This TCR was recovered from a man between 18 and 35 years old with glioma. The CDR3 region is CASSPGTAYGYTF. The CDR3, as DNA: TGTGCCAGCAGCCCCGGGACGGCCTATGGCTACACCTTC.